The present entry profiles one T cell receptor (beta chain) with its context. One base away lies a much larger clone, so this may be a sequencing read error. Germline CDR1 and CDR2: SGDLS and YYNGEE. CDR3 length: 15 amino acids. Isolation of naive CD8 T cells was achieved by sorting on a CD8+CD4-CCR7+CD45RA+ phenotype. This entry belongs to a study of molecular identifiers for immune sequencing clone quantification. TCRdb re-called the PCR reads through MiXCR, storing one row per CDR3 protein. The sample holds 85,000 to 130,000 distinct CDR3 sequences, 35% to 40% seen once. The sequence derives from a human donor in good health. Some libraries in this study had Jurkat cell RNA spiked in. The sample taken for sequencing was naive CD8+ T cells from blood, with Jurkat cell RNA spiked in. Subset described: FACS-sorted CD8+CD4-CCR7+CD45RA+ naive T cells. The V and J genes are TRBV9 and TRBJ2-3; D perhaps matches TRBD2 (7 bases). This chain's CDR3 is CAGSPSGGGADTQYF. Written as DNA, the CDR3 is TGTGCCGGCAGTCCTAGCGGAGGGGGGGCAGATACGCAGTATTTT.